The 2 T cell receptor beta chains below were found in one sample sequenced in a study of cytomegalovirus exposure and HLA in healthy donors. A multiplex PCR was run with 60 Vbeta primers and 13 Jbeta primers. The protocol was immunoSEQ multiplex PCR, while the TCRdb copy is restricted to in-frame clones and leaves out a portion. The sample lists under 150,000 clones, 60% to 80% occurring once. The sequenced sample was PBMCs. The source is a woman in her sixties or seventies in good health and CMV-seropositive.

The gene calls are TRBV6-1 and TRBJ1-5, with TRBD1 matching over 8 bases. Germline trimming cut 6 bases from V and 7 bases from J; bases unmatched to any gene: 5. Germline values: CDR1 MNHNS, CDR2 SASEGT. The CDR3 extends over 13 amino acids. The CDR3, as DNA: TGTGCCAGCAGCCAGGGGGCTGAGCAGCCCCAGCATTTT. This sequence encodes CASSQGAEQPQHF.

This clone was counted between two and nine times. The chain links TRBV6-5 to TRBJ1-1, with 7 bases identical to TRBD1. In germline, CDR1 is MNHEY, CDR2 SVGAGI. This CDR3 is 12 amino acids long. The J segment lost 7 bases and the V segment lost 5 bases, leaving 4 bases of the junction unmatched. CDR3 protein: CASSKGQLEAFF. The CDR3 DNA is TGTGCCAGCAGTAAGGGACAGCTTGAAGCTTTCTTT.